The clone carrying this T cell receptor beta chain was recorded many times. Its antigen is unidentified. This specimen comes from a study of regulatory T cells in long-lasting Graves disease. Across the study: Newly diagnosed Graves' patients took antithyroid drugs under 3 months. Study results and caveats: Because few samples were included, accuracy may have been lower. Persistent Graves' patients showed less TCR diversity than newly diagnosed patients showed.

Researchers made TCR beta libraries by using iRepertoire HTBI primers and running Arm-PCR on CDR3 regions. Original analysis: Some 60 TRBV and roughly 13 TRBJ segments were identified across samples. In TCRdb, the multiplex PCR reads were re-called with MiXCR into one record per CDR3 protein. The V and J calls here are based on TCRdb, not the publication. The sample has some 250,000 distinct CDR3 sequences; 20% to 25% are singletons. The germline V gene encodes CDR1 SNHLY and CDR2 FYNNEI. V was clipped by 6 bases and J by 2 bases; unmatched bases: 4. The CDR3 is 15 amino acids. The time point denotes: newly diagnosed GD, antithyroid drugs for less than 3 months. The TCR library was prepared using RNA isolated from PBMCs.

The specimen was peripheral blood mononuclear cells (PBMCs), collected at new diagnosis, from a patient treated with antithyroid drugs. The TCR comes from a female donor with Graves disease. The chain links TRBV2 to TRBJ2-1; TRBD2 aligns across 10 bases. The DNA of the CDR3 is TGTGCCAGCAGACCCAGCGGGAGGGCCTACAATGAGCAGTTCTTC. Amino acid sequence: CASRPSGRAYNEQFF.